This TCR beta chain stems from a study of control samples from healthy donors and cancer patients. The germline gives CDR1 SEHNR, CDR2 FQNEAQ (reference sequence). Deletions cut 5 bases from V and 5 bases from J, with 15 bases between. This CDR3 comprises 14 residues. Using immunoSEQ multiplex PCR, the repertoire was profiled, and TCRdb retains in-frame clones only, with some absent. This sample has fewer than 200,000 clones, with around 94% found just once. The chain links TRBV7-9 to TRBJ2-5, with D possibly being TRBD2 (6 bases). Sequencing was done on a sample of PBMCs. The clonotype comes from a man aged 55 to 69 with colorectal cancer. For the CDR3, the DNA is TGTGCCAGCAGCCCCCAAGCAGGGAGGGAGACCCAGTACTTC. Translation gives CASSPQAGRETQYF.